This TCR beta chain is from a study of T-cell reconstitution after alpha-beta-depleted transplantation in children. Findings and caveats of the study: From newly produced T cells came most of the T-cell counts and diversity one year after transplant.

Unique molecular identifiers featured in how the TCRbeta library was prepared. TCRdb used MiXCR to reprocess the PCR reads, holding one entry per CDR3 protein. The sample comprises about 200,000 distinct CDR3 sequences, roughly 6.3% of which are singletons, and around 4.4% rests with the top ten. CDR3 length: 16 amino acids. V lost 5 bases to trimming and J lost 0 bases, with 11 bases between them. Germline-derived CDR1 and CDR2 are MDHEN and SYDVKM. This clonotype was detected many times. Its antigen is currently unknown. The material was PBMCs, obtained before TCRalphabeta/CD19-depleted stem cell transplant. The sequence derives from a girl less than two years old with combined immunodeficiency, due to receive a stem cell transplant. The genes are TRBV28 and TRBJ2-6; no clear D gene. The chain's CDR3 is CASSRGSFSGANVLTF. The CDR3 DNA follows: TGTGCCAGCAGTCGCGGCAGTTTCTCTGGGGCCAACGTCCTGACTTTC.